This passage covers 21 T cell receptor beta chains from one sample sequenced in a study of blood T cell repertoires in COVID-19 (dated by TCRdb to the early 2020s). Library method: the immunoSEQ multiplex PCR assay. This immuneACCESS table, as held by TCRdb, lists in-frame sequences with V and J called but not all clones. Of the missing ones, under half trace to an unresolved V gene in checked studies; the others have no known cause. Recorded for this sample are a few hundred thousand clones; 80% to 90% of them occurred a single time. Less than 1.2% of the sample lies in the top ten. Sequenced input: PBMCs or T cells enriched from blood (not recorded which). The receptors were gathered from a young man who had recovered from COVID-19.

The chain couples TRBV5-1 to TRBJ1-2, with 8 bases lining up with TRBD1. V trimming: 4 bases; J trimming: 3 bases; junction bases outside the gene matches: 11. The CDR3 is made up of 16 amino acids. Germline V gene lookup returns CDR1 SGHRS and CDR2 YFSETQ. The CDR3 nucleotides read TGCGCCAGCAGCCCAGGAGGGCAGGGGGCTTACTATGGCTACACCTTC. Protein: CASSPGGQGAYYGYTF.

The rearrangement uses TRBV5-1 and TRBJ2-2, with D possibly matching TRBD1 (6 bases). The CDR3 runs to 15 residues. Germline CDR1 SGHRS, CDR2 YFSETQ. Trimming removed 3 bases at V and 4 bases at J, with 13 bases between. The CDR3 sequence is CASSSLTGGTGELFF. The CDR3, as DNA: TGCGCCAGCAGCTCTTTGACAGGAGGCACCGGGGAGCTGTTTTTT.

This clone has more than one count but fewer than ten. This chain uses TRBV9 with TRBJ1-2, with D possibly being TRBD1 (6 bases). The V end lost 0 bases, the J end lost 5 bases, and 11 bases lay between the germline ends. CDR1 is SGDLS, CDR2 YYNGEE, per germline. The CDR3 consists of 14 residues. The CDR3 loop is CASSVATGSYGYTF. The CDR3 nucleotides read TGTGCCAGCAGCGTAGCTACAGGGTCGTATGGCTACACCTTC.

The genes are TRBV6-2 or TRBV6-3 and TRBJ2-4; no clear D. Per germline, CDR1 MNHEY and CDR2 SVGEGT. The CDR3 loop spans 13 amino acids. The ends were cut back, 5 bases at V and 1 base at J, with 6 bases in the middle. The DNA of the CDR3 is TGTGCCAGCAGTCCCGGGGCCAAAAACATTCAGTACTTC. It translates to CASSPGAKNIQYF.

This chain joins TRBV29-1 and TRBJ1-3, with D perhaps TRBD1 (6 bases). CDR3 length equals 14 residues. V shed 6 bases and J shed 2 bases, with 14 bases lying between them. Germline values: CDR1 SQVTM, CDR2 ANQGSEA. CDR3 sequence: CSVAPRTAGNTIYF. The CDR3 DNA reads as TGCAGCGTGGCCCCCCGGACAGCTGGAAACACCATATATTTT.

The chain uses TRBV2 and TRBJ1-1; no firm D call. CDR1 is SNHLY and CDR2 is FYNNEI in the germline V gene. The CDR3 is 14 residues long. Trimming took 1 base from V and 4 from J, leaving 10 bases between them. The CDR3 region is CASSEVIATTEAFF. The CDR3 DNA sequence: TGTGCCAGCAGTGAAGTAATAGCCACCACTGAAGCTTTCTTT.

The chain joins TRBV28 to TRBJ1-5; a possible D gene is TRBD1 (5 bases). The CDR3 extends over 15 amino acids. Trimming took off 5 bases at V and 2 bases at J, with 13 bases between the two ends. The V gene's germline CDR1 is MDHEN and CDR2 SYDVKM. The CDR3 region has the DNA TGTGCCAGCAGTGATCCAGGGTCAGGCAATCAGCCCCAGCATTTT. It specifies CASSDPGSGNQPQHF.

For the CDR3, the DNA is TGTGCCAGCAGCTTAAAGGCGGCGGGCACTGAAGCTTTCTTT. It yields the protein CASSLKAAGTEAFF. This chain uses TRBV7-3 with TRBJ1-1; no clear D gene. Per the germline V gene, CDR1 is SGHTA and CDR2 is FQGTGA. With 1 base removed from V and 4 bases from J, the gap between germline ends came to 10 bases. The CDR3 contains 14 residues.

The chain employs TRBV6-5 and TRBJ1-2, with TRBD1 matching 8 bases. CDR1 MNHEY and CDR2 SVGAGI come from the germline V gene. The junction had 4 bases not matched to a gene; V was cut back by 5 bases and J by 5 bases. This CDR3 is built from 13 residues. The CDR3 DNA sequence: TGTGCCAGCAGTACCCGACAGGGGTATGGCTACACCTTC. Translating gives CASSTRQGYGYTF.

This clone was counted a few times. V and J are TRBV9 and TRBJ2-2, with 14 bases fitting TRBD2. CDR1 is SGDLS, CDR2 YYNGEE, per germline. The CDR3 has 16 amino acids. J gave up 7 bases and V 3 bases, and 5 bases lay outside the gene matches. The CDR3 spells CASSAGTSGGGGELFF. In nucleotides, the CDR3 is TGTGCCAGCAGCGCAGGGACTAGCGGGGGTGGCGGGGAGCTGTTTTTT.

The rearrangement joins TRBV2 to TRBJ2-2; TRBD1 agrees at 11 bases. The CDR3 contains 15 residues. V shed 7 bases, J shed 8 bases, and the junction held 9 bases outside the gene matches. In germline, CDR1 is SNHLY, CDR2 FYNNEI. The CDR3 loop reads CASTEGTGGMGELFF. DNA of the CDR3: TGTGCCAGCACGGAAGGGACAGGGGGGATGGGGGAGCTGTTTTTT.

This chain uses TRBV6-5 with TRBJ2-7; D is possibly TRBD1 (6 bases). The CDR3 consists of 14 residues. Trimming stripped 6 bases from V and 2 bases from J, with 14 bases between. CDR1 and CDR2 (germline): MNHEY, SVGAGI. In DNA, the CDR3 is TGTGCCAGCAGATCTTACAGGGATCCCTACGAGCAGTACTTC. This translates into CASRSYRDPYEQYF.

This chain uses TRBV2 with TRBJ2-5, with 9 bases fitting TRBD2. Unmatched junction bases numbered 9, after V lost 7 bases and J lost 0 bases. Germline V CDR1 and CDR2: SNHLY, FYNNEI. This CDR3 has 16 residues. The CDR3 region is CASTEAAGGHQETQYF. CDR3 in DNA: TGTGCCAGCACCGAGGCAGCGGGAGGACACCAAGAGACCCAGTACTTC.

The rearrangement joins TRBV4-2 to TRBJ1-5, with D tentatively TRBD1 (6 bases). CDR1 is LGHNA, CDR2 YNFKEQ, per germline. This CDR3 is built from 16 residues. The ends were cut back, 3 bases at V and 3 bases at J, with 15 bases in the middle. CDR3 sequence: CASSHRSQGPNQPQHF. CDR3 in DNA: TGTGCCAGCAGCCATAGGTCTCAGGGGCCCAATCAGCCCCAGCATTTT.

This chain links TRBV28 with TRBJ1-4; D is ambiguous. V was cut by 2 bases and J by 3 bases, with 13 bases left in between. The CDR3 is made up of 16 amino acids. Germline lookup yields CDR1 MDHEN and CDR2 SYDVKM. CDR3 protein: CASSLPASRANEKLFF. The CDR3 coding sequence is TGTGCCAGCAGTTTACCAGCCTCTCGGGCTAATGAAAAACTGTTTTTT.

The CDR3 sequence is CATLPRSSSTSNQPQHF. The CDR3 nucleotides are TGTGCCACCCTCCCCCGGAGCAGTTCAACGAGCAATCAGCCCCAGCATTTT. This chain uses TRBV27 with TRBJ1-5, with no clear D. The CDR3 has 17 residues. Germline CDR1 MNHEY, CDR2 SMNVEV (reference sequence). V lost 10 bases and J lost 1, with 23 bases in between.

The CDR3 region is CASSPRTGIKDNEQFF. The CDR3 DNA is TGTGCCAGCAGCCCGAGAACAGGGATTAAAGACAATGAGCAGTTCTTC. The chain carries TRBV3-1 (or the pseudogene TRBV3-2) and TRBJ2-1, with a tentative D call TRBD1 (6 bases). Trimming left V 4 bases short and J 5 bases short, with 18 bases between. This CDR3 is built from 16 residues. The germline V gene has CDR1 LGHDT and CDR2 YNNKEL (reference sequence).

This chain connects TRBV7-9 to TRBJ2-5; D possibly corresponds to TRBD1 (6 bases). Trimming took off 5 bases at V and 3 bases at J, with 13 bases between the two ends. Germline V gene data show CDR1 as SEHNR and CDR2 as FQNEAQ (reference sequence). The CDR3 consists of 14 residues. CDR3 nucleotide sequence: TGTGCCAGCAGCGGCAACAGGGCCAAAGAGACCCAGTACTTC. Protein: CASSGNRAKETQYF. Full variable domain (rest looked up from reference TRBV7-9 and TRBJ2-5): DTGVSQNPRHKITKRGQNVTFRCDPISEHNRLYWYRQTLGQGPEFLTYFQNEAQLEKSRLLSDRFSAERPKGSFSTLEIQRTEQGDSAMYLCASSGNRAKETQYFGPGTRLLVL.

The V call is TRBV19, the J call TRBJ2-2, with D tentatively TRBD1 (6 bases). This CDR3 has 15 residues. CDR1 and CDR2 from the germline V gene are LNHDA and SQIVND (reference sequence). V lost 0 bases and J 3 bases, leaving 8 bases between the germline ends. CDR3 bases: TGTGCCAGTAGTATAGATCACAGGGACACCGGGGAGCTGTTTTTT. Translating gives CASSIDHRDTGELFF.

The V call is TRBV9, the J call TRBJ2-1; possible D gene TRBD2, 6 bases. Trimming cost V 0 bases and J 7 bases, with 17 bases left between them. The CDR3 covers 16 residues. Germline loops: CDR1 SGDLS, CDR2 YYNGEE. CDR3 sequence reads: CASSVAGVAARNEQFF. The CDR3 nucleotides read TGTGCCAGCAGCGTAGCTGGGGTAGCGGCTAGGAATGAGCAGTTCTTC.

The CDR3 region is CASSLADRETYYGYTF. CDR3 DNA: TGTGCCAGCAGCTTAGCCGACAGGGAGACTTACTATGGCTACACCTTC. The chain uses TRBV7-9 and TRBJ1-2; 7 nucleotides align to TRBD1. This CDR3 has 16 amino acids. V shed 0 bases and J 3 bases; nucleotides not matched to a gene: 7. Germline V CDR1 and CDR2: SEHNR, FQNEAQ (reference sequence).